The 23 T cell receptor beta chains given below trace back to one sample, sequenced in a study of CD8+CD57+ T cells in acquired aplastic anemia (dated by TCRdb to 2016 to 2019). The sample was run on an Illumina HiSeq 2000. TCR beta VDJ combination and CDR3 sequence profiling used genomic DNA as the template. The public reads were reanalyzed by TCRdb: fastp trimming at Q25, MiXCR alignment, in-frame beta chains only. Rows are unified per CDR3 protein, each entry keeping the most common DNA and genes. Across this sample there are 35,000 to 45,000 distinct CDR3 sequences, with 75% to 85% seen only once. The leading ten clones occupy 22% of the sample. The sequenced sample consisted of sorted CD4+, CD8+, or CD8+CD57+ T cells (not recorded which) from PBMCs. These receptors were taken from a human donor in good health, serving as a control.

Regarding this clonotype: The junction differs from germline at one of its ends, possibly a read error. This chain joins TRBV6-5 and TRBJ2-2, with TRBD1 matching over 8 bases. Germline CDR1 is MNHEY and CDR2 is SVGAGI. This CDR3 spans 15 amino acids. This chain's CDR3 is CASSYSRTGTGELLF. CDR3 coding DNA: TGTGCCAGCAGTTACTCTCGGACAGGGACCGGGGAGCTGCTCTTT.

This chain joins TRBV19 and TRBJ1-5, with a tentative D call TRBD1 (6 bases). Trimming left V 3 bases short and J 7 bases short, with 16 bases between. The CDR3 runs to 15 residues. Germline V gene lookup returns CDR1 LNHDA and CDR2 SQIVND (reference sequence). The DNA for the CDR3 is TGTGCCAGTAGTATCGGGGGGAGGGGGAACCAGCCCCAGCATTTT. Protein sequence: CASSIGGRGNQPQHF.

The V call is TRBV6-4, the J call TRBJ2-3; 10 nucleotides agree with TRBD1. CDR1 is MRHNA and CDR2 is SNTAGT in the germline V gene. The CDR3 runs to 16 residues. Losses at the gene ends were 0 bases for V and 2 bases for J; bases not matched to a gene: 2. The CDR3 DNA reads TGTGCCAGCAGTGACTCGACAGGGGGCAACACAGATACGCAGTATTTT. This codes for CASSDSTGGNTDTQYF.

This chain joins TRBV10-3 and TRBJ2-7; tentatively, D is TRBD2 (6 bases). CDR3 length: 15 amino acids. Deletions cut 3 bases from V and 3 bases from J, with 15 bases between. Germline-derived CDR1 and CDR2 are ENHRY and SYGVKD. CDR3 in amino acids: CAISDGGKLHYEQYF. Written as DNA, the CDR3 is TGTGCCATCAGTGACGGCGGGAAATTACACTACGAGCAGTACTTC.

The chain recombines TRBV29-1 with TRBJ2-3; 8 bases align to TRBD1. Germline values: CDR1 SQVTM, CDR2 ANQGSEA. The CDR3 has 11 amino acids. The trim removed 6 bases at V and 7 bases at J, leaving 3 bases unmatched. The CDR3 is CSVDRGHTQYF. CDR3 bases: TGCAGCGTAGACAGGGGTCATACGCAGTATTTT.

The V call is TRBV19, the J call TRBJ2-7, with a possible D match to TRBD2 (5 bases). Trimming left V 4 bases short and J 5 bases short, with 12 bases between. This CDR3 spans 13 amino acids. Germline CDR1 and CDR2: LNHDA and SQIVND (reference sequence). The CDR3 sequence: CASSRGLDHEQYF. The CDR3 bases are TGTGCCAGTAGTAGAGGACTTGACCACGAGCAGTACTTC.

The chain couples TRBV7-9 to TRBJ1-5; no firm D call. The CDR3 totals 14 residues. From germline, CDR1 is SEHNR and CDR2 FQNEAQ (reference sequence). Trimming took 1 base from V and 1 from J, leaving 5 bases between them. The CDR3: CASSLDQSNQPQHF. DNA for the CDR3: TGTGCCAGCAGCTTAGACCAAAGCAATCAGCCCCAGCATTTT. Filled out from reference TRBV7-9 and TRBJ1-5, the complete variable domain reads DTGVSQNPRHKITKRGQNVTFRCDPISEHNRLYWYRQTLGQGPEFLTYFQNEAQLEKSRLLSDRFSAERPKGSFSTLEIQRTEQGDSAMYLCASSLDQSNQPQHFGDGTRLSIL.

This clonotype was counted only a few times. The CDR3 bases are TGTGCCAGCAGATTTATCCAGGGCCCACGTCGTGGCTACACCTTC. This codes for CASRFIQGPRRGYTF. This chain links TRBV2 with TRBJ1-2, with D perhaps TRBD1 (5 bases). The CDR3 is 15 amino acids. In germline, CDR1 is SNHLY, CDR2 FYNNEI. V gave up 6 bases and J gave up 7 bases, with 21 bases separating them.

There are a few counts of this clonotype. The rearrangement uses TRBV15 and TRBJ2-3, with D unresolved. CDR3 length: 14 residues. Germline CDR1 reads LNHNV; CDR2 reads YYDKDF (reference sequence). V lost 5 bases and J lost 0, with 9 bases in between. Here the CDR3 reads CATSRRVSTDTQYF. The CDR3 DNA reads TGTGCCACCAGCCGACGGGTCAGCACAGATACGCAGTATTTT.

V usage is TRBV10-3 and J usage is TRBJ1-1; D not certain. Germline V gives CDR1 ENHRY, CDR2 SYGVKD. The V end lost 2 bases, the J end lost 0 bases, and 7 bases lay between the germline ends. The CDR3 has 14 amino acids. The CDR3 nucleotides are TGTGCCATCAGTGAGGACGGATTGAACACTGAAGCTTTCTTT. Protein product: CAISEDGLNTEAFF.

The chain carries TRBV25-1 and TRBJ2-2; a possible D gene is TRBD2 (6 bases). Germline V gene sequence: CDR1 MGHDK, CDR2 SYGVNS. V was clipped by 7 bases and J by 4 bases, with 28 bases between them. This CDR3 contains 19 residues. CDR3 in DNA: TGTGCCAGCAAGGCTTGTTGGCAGGACCGAGGGAGGATCACCGGGGAGCTGTTTTTT. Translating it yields CASKACWQDRGRITGELFF.

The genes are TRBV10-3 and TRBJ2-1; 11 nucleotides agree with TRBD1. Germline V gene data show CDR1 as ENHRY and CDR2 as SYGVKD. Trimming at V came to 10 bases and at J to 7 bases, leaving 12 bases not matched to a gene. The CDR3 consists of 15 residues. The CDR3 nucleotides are TGTGCCAGCAGCTTCGGACAGGGGGCGCTTAATGAGCAGTTCTTC. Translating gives CASSFGQGALNEQFF.

In DNA form, the CDR3 reads TGCAGCCCTCCCACCGGGACAGGGTTTGGCTACACCTTC. As protein: CSPPTGTGFGYTF. The V gene is TRBV20-1, the J gene TRBJ1-2; 9 bases agree with TRBD1. CDR1 is DFQATT, CDR2 SNEGSKA, per germline (reference sequence). The length of the CDR3 is 13 residues.

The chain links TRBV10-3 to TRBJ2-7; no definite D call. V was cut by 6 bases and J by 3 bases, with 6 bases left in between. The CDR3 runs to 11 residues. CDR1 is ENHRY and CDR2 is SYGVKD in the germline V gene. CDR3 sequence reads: CAISQDYEQYF. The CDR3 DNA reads TGTGCCATCAGCCAGGACTACGAGCAGTACTTC.

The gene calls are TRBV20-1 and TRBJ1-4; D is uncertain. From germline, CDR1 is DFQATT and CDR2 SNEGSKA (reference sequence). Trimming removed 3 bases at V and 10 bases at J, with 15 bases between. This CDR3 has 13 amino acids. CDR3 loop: CSASQADSAKLFF. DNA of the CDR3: TGCAGTGCTAGTCAGGCAGACTCCGCAAAACTGTTTTTT.

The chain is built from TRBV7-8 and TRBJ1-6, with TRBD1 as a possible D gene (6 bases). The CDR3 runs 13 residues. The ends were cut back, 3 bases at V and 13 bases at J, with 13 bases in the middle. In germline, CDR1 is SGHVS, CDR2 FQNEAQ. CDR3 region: CASSFDRSGPLHF. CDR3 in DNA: TGTGCCAGCAGCTTTGACAGGTCTGGGCCCCTCCACTTT. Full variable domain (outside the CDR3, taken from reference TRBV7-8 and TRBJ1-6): GAGVSQSPRYKVAKRGQDVALRCDPISGHVSLFWYQQALGQGPEFLTYFQNEAQLDKSGLPSDRFFAERPEGSVSTLKIQRTQQEDSAVYLCASSFDRSGPLHFGNGTRLTVT.

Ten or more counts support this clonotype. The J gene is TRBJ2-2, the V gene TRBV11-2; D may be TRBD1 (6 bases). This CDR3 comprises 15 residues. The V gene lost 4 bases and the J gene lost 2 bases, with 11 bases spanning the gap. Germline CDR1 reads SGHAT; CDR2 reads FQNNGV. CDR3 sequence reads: CASSWPGHNTGELFF. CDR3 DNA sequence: TGTGCCAGCAGCTGGCCGGGACATAACACCGGGGAGCTGTTTTTT.

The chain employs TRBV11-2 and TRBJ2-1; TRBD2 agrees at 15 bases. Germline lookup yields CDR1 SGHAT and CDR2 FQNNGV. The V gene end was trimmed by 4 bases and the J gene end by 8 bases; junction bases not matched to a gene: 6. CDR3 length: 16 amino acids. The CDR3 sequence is CASSWTSGGAGDEQFF. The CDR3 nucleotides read TGTGCCAGCAGCTGGACTAGCGGGGGGGCCGGGGATGAGCAGTTCTTC.

The CDR3 region is CAISPRDTVNNEQFF. Written as DNA, the CDR3 is TGTGCCATCAGCCCTAGGGACACGGTCAATAATGAGCAGTTCTTC. The V gene is TRBV10-3, the J gene TRBJ2-1, with TRBD1 as a possible D gene (6 bases). Germline assignment: CDR1 ENHRY and CDR2 SYGVKD. V gave up 6 bases and J gave up 7 bases, with 19 bases separating them. This CDR3 is 15 amino acids long.

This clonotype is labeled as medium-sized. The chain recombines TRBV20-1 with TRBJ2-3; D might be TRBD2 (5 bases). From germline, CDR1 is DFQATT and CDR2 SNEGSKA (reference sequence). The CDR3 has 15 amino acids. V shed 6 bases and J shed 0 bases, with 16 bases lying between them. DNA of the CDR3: TGCAGTGCCTCGCTGAGCGGCGCCAGCACAGATACGCAGTATTTT. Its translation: CSASLSGASTDTQYF.

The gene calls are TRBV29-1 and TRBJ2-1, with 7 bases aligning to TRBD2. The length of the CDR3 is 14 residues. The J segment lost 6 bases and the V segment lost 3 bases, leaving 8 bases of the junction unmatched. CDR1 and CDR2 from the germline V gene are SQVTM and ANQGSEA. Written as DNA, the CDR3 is TGCAGCGTTGATGGGTGGGGGGAGGGCAATGAGCAGTTCTTC. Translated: CSVDGWGEGNEQFF.

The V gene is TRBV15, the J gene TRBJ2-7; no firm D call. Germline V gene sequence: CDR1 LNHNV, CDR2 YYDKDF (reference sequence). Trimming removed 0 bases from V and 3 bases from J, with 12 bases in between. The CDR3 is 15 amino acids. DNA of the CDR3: TGTGCCACCAGCAGAGATCTAAGCACTTACTACGAGCAGTACTTC. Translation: CATSRDLSTYYEQYF.

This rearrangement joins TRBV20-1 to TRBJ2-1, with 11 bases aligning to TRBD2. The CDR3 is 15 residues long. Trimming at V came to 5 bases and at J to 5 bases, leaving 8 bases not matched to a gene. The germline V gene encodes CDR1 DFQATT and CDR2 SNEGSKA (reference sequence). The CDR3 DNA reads TGCAGTGCTCGTATAGCGGGAGGGTTTCACAATGAGCAGTTCTTC. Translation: CSARIAGGFHNEQFF.